The 14 T cell receptor beta chains below come from one sample, sequenced in a study of T cell changes during pregnancy in multiple sclerosis. The data were produced by immunoSEQ multiplex PCR, yet TCRdb's version contains in-frame clones alone and is incomplete. Altogether more than 35,000 clones are present, 70% to 90% being singletons, with the ten largest covering about 5.5%. The sample in question was CD8+ T cells from peripheral blood mononuclear cells, obtained after pregnancy. These receptors were collected from a female donor in good health, enrolled as a control in a pregnancy study.

The V and J genes are TRBV7-9 and TRBJ1-1; TRBD1 is a possible D gene (6 bases). CDR1 and CDR2 (germline): SEHNR, FQNEAQ (reference sequence). V shed 5 bases and J shed 0 bases, with 19 bases lying between them. This CDR3 comprises 17 residues. This chain's CDR3 is CASSRPQGLGMNTEAFF. In nucleotides, the CDR3 is TGTGCCAGCAGCCGTCCACAGGGTTTGGGTATGAACACTGAAGCTTTCTTT.

This chain uses TRBV9 with TRBJ1-4, with D maybe TRBD1 (5 bases). Germline loops: CDR1 SGDLS, CDR2 YYNGEE. The CDR3 length is 13 residues. Trimming removed 2 bases at V and 12 bases at J, with 14 bases between. The CDR3 loop reads CASSVSGGIELFF. The DNA for the CDR3 is TGTGCCAGCAGCGTGTCGGGGGGGATAGAACTGTTTTTT. Full variable domain (outside the CDR3, taken from reference TRBV9 and TRBJ1-4): DSGVTQTPKHLITATGQRVTLRCSPRSGDLSVYWYQQSLDQGLQFLIQYYNGEERAKGNILERFSAQQFPDLHSELNLSSLELGDSALYFCASSVSGGIELFFGSGTQLSVL.

The rearrangement uses TRBV7-9 and TRBJ2-5; 8 bases map to TRBD1. Germline CDR1 SEHNR, CDR2 FQNEAQ (reference sequence). With 4 bases clipped from V and 1 base from J, the junction kept 11 bases outside the gene matches. CDR3 length: 17 residues. CDR3 sequence: CASSSRGGQALQETQYF. CDR3 bases: TGTGCCAGCAGCTCTAGAGGGGGACAGGCCCTCCAAGAGACCCAGTACTTC.

CDR3 sequence (DNA): TGTGCCAGCAATACCGGGACAACAATGAGCAATGAGCAGTTCTTC. Its translation is CASNTGTTMSNEQFF. The gene calls are TRBV27 and TRBJ2-1, with a tentative D call TRBD1 (6 bases). The V end was cut by 7 bases, the J end by 6 bases, with 19 bases between. Per the germline V gene, CDR1 is MNHEY and CDR2 is SMNVEV (reference sequence). This CDR3 has 15 amino acids.

This chain joins TRBV27 and TRBJ2-4, with a weak D call TRBD2 (6 bases). There are 13 residues in the CDR3. Germline CDR1 reads MNHEY; CDR2 reads SMNVEV (reference sequence). The ends were cut back, 2 bases at V and 8 bases at J, with 10 bases in the middle. Here the CDR3 DNA reads TGTGCCAGCAGTTTAGGGAGGCAGTACATTCAGTACTTC. It encodes CASSLGRQYIQYF.

The chain carries TRBV14 and TRBJ1-1, with 7 positions matching TRBD1. Germline CDR1 is SGHDN and CDR2 is FVKESK. This CDR3 has 15 residues. V was clipped by 4 bases and J by 3 bases; unmatched bases: 8. CDR3 protein: CASSRSQGLDTEAFF. The CDR3 DNA reads TGTGCCAGCAGCCGATCACAGGGGTTGGACACTGAAGCTTTCTTT.

The chain employs TRBV4-1 and TRBJ2-3, with 12 bases identical to TRBD2. The germline V gene encodes CDR1 MGHRA and CDR2 YSYEKL. The CDR3 loop spans 16 amino acids. With V trimmed by 0 bases and J by 3 bases, 1 base remained unmatched. The CDR3 DNA follows: TGCGCCAGCAGCCAAGACGGGACTAGCGGGACAGATACGCAGTATTTT. It codes for CASSQDGTSGTDTQYF.

The V call is TRBV4-3, the J call TRBJ2-6, with D perhaps TRBD1 or TRBD2 (6 bases each). V gave up 4 bases and J gave up 4 bases, with 14 bases separating them. Germline assignment: CDR1 LGHNA and CDR2 YSLEER. The CDR3 loop spans 16 amino acids. Here the CDR3 DNA reads TGCGCCAGCAGCCCAGAGGGGGGTACCGGGGCCAACGTCCTGACTTTC. This translates into CASSPEGGTGANVLTF.

This rearrangement joins TRBV18 to TRBJ2-1; perhaps TRBD1 as D (5 bases). The germline V and J ends were trimmed by 6 bases and 5 bases, with 20 bases remaining between them. The CDR3 consists of 16 residues. Germline CDR1 and CDR2: KGHSH and LQKENI. CDR3 coding DNA: TGTGCCAGCTCCATATCCGAAGGTCAAGGGGACAATGAGCAGTTCTTC. This sequence encodes CASSISEGQGDNEQFF.

The rearrangement joins TRBV7-9 to TRBJ1-1; the D is unclear. This CDR3 has 14 residues. V lost 5 bases and J lost 1, with 11 bases in between. Germline lookup yields CDR1 SEHNR and CDR2 FQNEAQ (reference sequence). CDR3 nucleotides: TGTGCCAGCAGCCCACCGCCCAGGAACACTGAAGCTTTCTTT. Its protein is CASSPPPRNTEAFF.

The rearrangement links TRBV2 to TRBJ2-3; TRBD2 matches 8 bases. The germline V gene encodes CDR1 SNHLY and CDR2 FYNNEI. The CDR3 totals 16 residues. Unmatched junction bases numbered 12, after V lost 2 bases and J lost 8 bases. CDR3 sequence (DNA): TGTGCCAGCAGTGAAACCCGGGGGGGCTATGGGGCTACGCAGTATTTT. Its protein is CASSETRGGYGATQYF.

V is TRBV19 and J is TRBJ1-2; 7 bases are a match to TRBD1. CDR3 length equals 15 residues. V was pared by 4 bases and J by 3 bases, with 8 bases of the junction left unmatched. CDR1 and CDR2 (germline): LNHDA, SQIVND (reference sequence). CDR3 loop: CASSKPQGGDYGYTF. CDR3 coding DNA: TGTGCCAGTAGTAAGCCCCAAGGGGGCGACTATGGCTACACCTTC.

V and J are TRBV7-3 and TRBJ2-3; 9 nucleotides line up with TRBD1. CDR1 and CDR2 (germline): SGHTA, FQGTGA. V lost 2 bases, J lost 2 bases, and 2 bases stayed unmatched. This CDR3 is built from 15 residues. The CDR3 here is CASSLGQGNTDTQYF. The CDR3 DNA sequence: TGTGCCAGCAGCTTAGGACAGGGGAACACAGATACGCAGTATTTT.

This chain joins TRBV7-6 and TRBJ1-5, with 10 bases identical to TRBD1. With V trimmed by 7 bases and J by 2 bases, 5 bases remained unmatched. This CDR3 contains 15 residues. The germline V gene has CDR1 SGHVS and CDR2 FNYEAQ. The CDR3 DNA is TGTGCCAGCACCCTTGGGACAGGGGGCAATCAGCCCCAGCATTTT. Protein product: CASTLGTGGNQPQHF.